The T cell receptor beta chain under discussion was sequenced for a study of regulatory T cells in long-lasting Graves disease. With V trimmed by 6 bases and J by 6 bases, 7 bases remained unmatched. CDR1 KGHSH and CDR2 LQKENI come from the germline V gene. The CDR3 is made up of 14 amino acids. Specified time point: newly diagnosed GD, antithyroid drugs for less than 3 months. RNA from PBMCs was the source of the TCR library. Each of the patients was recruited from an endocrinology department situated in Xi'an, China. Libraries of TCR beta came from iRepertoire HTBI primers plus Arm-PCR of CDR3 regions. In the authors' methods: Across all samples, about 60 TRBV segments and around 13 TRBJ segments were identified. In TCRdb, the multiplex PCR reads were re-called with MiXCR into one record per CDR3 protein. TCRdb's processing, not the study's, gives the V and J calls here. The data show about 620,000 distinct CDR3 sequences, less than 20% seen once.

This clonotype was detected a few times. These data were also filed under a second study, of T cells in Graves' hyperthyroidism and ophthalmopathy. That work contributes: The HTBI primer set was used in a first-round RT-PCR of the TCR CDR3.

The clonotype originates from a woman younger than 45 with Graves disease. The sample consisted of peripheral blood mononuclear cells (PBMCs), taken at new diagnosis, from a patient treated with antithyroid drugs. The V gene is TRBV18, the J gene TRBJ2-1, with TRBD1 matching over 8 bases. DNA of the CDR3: TGTGCCAGCTCGCTTCAGGACAGGGCCAATGAGCAGTTCTTC. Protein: CASSLQDRANEQFF.